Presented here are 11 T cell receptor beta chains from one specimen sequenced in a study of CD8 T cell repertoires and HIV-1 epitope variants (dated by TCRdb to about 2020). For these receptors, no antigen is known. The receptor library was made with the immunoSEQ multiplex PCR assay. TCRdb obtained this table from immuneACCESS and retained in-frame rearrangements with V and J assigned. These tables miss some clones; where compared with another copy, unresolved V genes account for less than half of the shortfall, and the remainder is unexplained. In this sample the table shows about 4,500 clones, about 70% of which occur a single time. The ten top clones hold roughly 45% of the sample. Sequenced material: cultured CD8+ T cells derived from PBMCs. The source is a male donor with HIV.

CDR3 sequence: CASSPWTSGNEQYF. The CDR3 DNA reads TGTGCCAGCAGCCCTTGGACTAGCGGGAACGAGCAGTACTTC. The chain combines TRBV9 with TRBJ2-7; TRBD2 matches at 12 bases. Trimming removed 4 bases from V and 5 bases from J; junction bases left unmatched: 4. The V gene's germline CDR1 is SGDLS and CDR2 YYNGEE. The CDR3 consists of 14 residues.

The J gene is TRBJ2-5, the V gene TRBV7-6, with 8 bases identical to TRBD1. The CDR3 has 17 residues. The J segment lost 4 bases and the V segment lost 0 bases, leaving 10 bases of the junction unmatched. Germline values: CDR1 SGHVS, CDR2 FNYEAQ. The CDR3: CASSLARDRSGRETQYF. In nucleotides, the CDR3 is TGTGCCAGCAGCTTAGCCCGGGACAGGAGTGGGAGAGAGACCCAGTACTTC.

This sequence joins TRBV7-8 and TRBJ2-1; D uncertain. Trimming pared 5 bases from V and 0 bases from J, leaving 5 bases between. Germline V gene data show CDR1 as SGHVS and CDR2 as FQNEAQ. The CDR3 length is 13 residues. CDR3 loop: CASSPSSYNEQFF. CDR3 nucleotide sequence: TGTGCCAGCAGCCCGAGCTCCTACAATGAGCAGTTCTTC.

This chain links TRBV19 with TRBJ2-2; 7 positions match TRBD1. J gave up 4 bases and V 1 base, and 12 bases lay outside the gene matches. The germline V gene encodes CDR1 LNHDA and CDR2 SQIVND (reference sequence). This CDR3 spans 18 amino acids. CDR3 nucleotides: TGTGCCAGTAGTATAGCCCTTGGAGAGGGGGCCTTCACCGGGGAGCTGTTTTTT. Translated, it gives CASSIALGEGAFTGELFF.

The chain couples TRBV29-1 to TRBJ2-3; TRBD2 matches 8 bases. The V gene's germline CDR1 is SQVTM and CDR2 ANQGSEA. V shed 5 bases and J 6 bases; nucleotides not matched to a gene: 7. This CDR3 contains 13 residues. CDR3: CSVTGTRSDTQYF. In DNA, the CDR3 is TGCAGCGTTACCGGGACTAGATCCGATACGCAGTATTTT.

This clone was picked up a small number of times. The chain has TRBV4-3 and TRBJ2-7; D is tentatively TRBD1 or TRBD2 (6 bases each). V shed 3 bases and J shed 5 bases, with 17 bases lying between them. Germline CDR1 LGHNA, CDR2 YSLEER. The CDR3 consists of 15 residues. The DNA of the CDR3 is TGCGCCAGCAGCCACGCACAGGGAGGCCTTCACGAGCAGTACTTC. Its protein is CASSHAQGGLHEQYF.

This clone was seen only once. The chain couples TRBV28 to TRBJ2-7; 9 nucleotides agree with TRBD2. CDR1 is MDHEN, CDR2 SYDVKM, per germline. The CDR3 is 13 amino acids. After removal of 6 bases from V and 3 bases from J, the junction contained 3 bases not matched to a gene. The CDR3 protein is CASSETSGYEQYF. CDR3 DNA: TGTGCCAGCAGCGAGACTAGCGGCTACGAGCAGTACTTC.

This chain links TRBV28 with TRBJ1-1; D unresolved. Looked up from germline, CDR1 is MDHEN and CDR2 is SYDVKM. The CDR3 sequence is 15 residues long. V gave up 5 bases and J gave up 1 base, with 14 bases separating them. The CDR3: CASSMTGRRNTEAFF. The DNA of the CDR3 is TGTGCCAGCAGTATGACTGGGCGTCGGAACACTGAAGCTTTCTTT. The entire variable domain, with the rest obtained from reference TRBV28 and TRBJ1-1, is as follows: DVKVTQSSRYLVKRTGEKVFLECVQDMDHENMFWYRQDPGLGLRLIYFSYDVKMKEKGDIPEGYSVSREKKERFSLILESASTNQTSMYLCASSMTGRRNTEAFFGQGTRLTVV.

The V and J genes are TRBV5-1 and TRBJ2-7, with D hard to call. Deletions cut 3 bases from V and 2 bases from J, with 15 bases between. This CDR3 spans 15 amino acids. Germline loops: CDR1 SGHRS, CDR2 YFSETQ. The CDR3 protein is CASSWDPSEAYEQYF. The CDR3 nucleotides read TGCGCCAGCAGCTGGGATCCTTCCGAAGCCTACGAGCAGTACTTC.

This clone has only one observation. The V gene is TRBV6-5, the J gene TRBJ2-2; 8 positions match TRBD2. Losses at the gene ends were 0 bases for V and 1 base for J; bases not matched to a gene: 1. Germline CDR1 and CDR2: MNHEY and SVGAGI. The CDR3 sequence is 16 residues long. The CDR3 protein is CASSYSAGGNTGELFF. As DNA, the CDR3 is TGTGCCAGCAGTTACTCGGCGGGGGGGAACACCGGGGAGCTGTTTTTT.

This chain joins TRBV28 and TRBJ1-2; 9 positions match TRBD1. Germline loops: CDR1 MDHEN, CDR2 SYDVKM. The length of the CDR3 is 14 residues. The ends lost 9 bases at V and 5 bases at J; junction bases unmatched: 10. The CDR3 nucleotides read TGTGCCAGTAATATTCCGGGACAGGGATATGGCTACACCTTC. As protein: CASNIPGQGYGYTF.